This is a list of T cell receptor beta chains from one sample in a study of T-cell memory formation after mild COVID-19. TCRdb re-derived calls from the 5' RACE reads in MiXCR, one entry per CDR3 protein. The sample yields fewer than 150,000 distinct CDR3 sequences, 20% to 25% seen once. Sample: PBMCs or a T cell subset sorted from them (not recorded which). The receptors derive from a man aged 18-30 years who had mild COVID-19 (a few samples of this study predate the infection). Cell type and time point are not known. Each CDR3 is given with its conserved first and last residue. D genes are given only for firm matches. The size of a clone is reported for some rows only, either as once, few or many, or as a class for expanded clones.

abundance	v_gene	d_gene	j_gene	CDR3aa	CDR3nt
-	TRBV5-1	-	TRBJ2-1	CASSLALHNEQFF	TGCGCCAGCAGCTTGGCCCTCCACAATGAGCAGTTCTTC
-	TRBV3-1	TRBD2	TRBJ2-5	CASSQGGTSGGLETQYF	TGTGCCAGCAGCCAAGGCGGGACTAGCGGGGGGTTGGAGACCCAGTACTTC
many	TRBV7-3	-	TRBJ2-1	CASSSDPASYNEQFF	TGTGCCAGCAGCTCGGACCCCGCCTCCTACAATGAGCAGTTCTTC
few	TRBV19	-	TRBJ1-1	CASRASRNTEAFF	TGTGCCAGTAGGGCTTCGCGGAACACTGAAGCTTTCTTT
-	TRBV11-2	TRBD2	TRBJ2-3	CASSFGLVDTQYF	TGTGCCAGCAGCTTCGGACTAGTAGATACGCAGTATTTT
few	TRBV6-4	TRBD2	TRBJ2-1	CASSDGLENNEQFF	TGTGCCAGCAGTGACGGACTAGAAAACAATGAGCAGTTCTTC
few	TRBV29-1	-	TRBJ2-6	CSVDSGANVLTF	TGCAGCGTTGATTCTGGGGCCAACGTCCTGACTTTC
-	TRBV9	TRBD2	TRBJ2-7	CASSVEGGSSYEQYF	TGTGCCAGCAGCGTAGAGGGAGGGAGTTCCTACGAGCAGTACTTC
-	TRBV7-8	TRBD2	TRBJ2-3	CASSSFHLAGGLDTQYF	TGTGCCAGCAGCTCCTTTCACTTAGCGGGAGGGCTAGATACGCAGTATTTT
once	TRBV2	-	TRBJ2-1	CASSRLEGDYNEQFF	TGTGCCAGCAGCAGACTCGAAGGGGACTACAATGAGCAGTTCTTC
-	TRBV20-1	-	TRBJ1-2	CSASSGVRYGYTF	TGCAGTGCTAGTTCAGGGGTTCGCTATGGCTACACCTTC
-	TRBV7-9	-	TRBJ2-1	CASSFGGNYNEQFF	TGTGCCAGCAGCTTTGGGGGGAACTACAATGAGCAGTTCTTC
-	TRBV4-1	-	TRBJ1-1	CASSQAPNRLTEAFF	TGCGCCAGCAGCCAAGCTCCCAACAGGTTGACTGAAGCTTTCTTT
-	TRBV23-1	TRBD1	TRBJ1-5	CASPYRDRAGSRNQPQHF	TGCGCCAGCCCTTACCGGGACAGGGCAGGCAGCAGGAATCAGCCCCAGCATTTT
-	TRBV5-1	-	TRBJ2-2	CASSLVGDRAGELFF	TGCGCCAGCAGCTTGGTGGGGGACCGGGCCGGGGAGCTGTTTTTT
-	TRBV7-2	-	TRBJ1-1	CASTPLVWAFF	TGTGCCAGCACCCCTTTGGTGTGGGCTTTCTTT
-	TRBV4-3	-	TRBJ2-3	CASSQYSGGTDTQYF	TGCGCCAGCAGCCAATATTCGGGGGGCACAGATACGCAGTATTTT
few	TRBV13	-	TRBJ2-1	CASSFSGLGGYEQFF	TGTGCCAGCAGCTTCTCCGGCCTGGGGGGCTATGAGCAGTTCTTC
-	TRBV6-2/TRBV6-3	TRBD1	TRBJ2-2	CASRLQGASGELFF	TGTGCCAGCAGATTACAGGGGGCGAGCGGGGAGCTGTTTTTT
-	TRBV4-1	TRBD1	TRBJ2-7	CASSSDRSYEQYF	TGCGCCAGCAGCTCGGACAGGTCCTACGAGCAGTACTTC
-	TRBV6-5	TRBD2	TRBJ2-5	CASSYAGGPVETQYF	TGTGCCAGCAGTTACGCGGGGGGGCCAGTAGAGACCCAGTACTTC
-	TRBV20-1	-	TRBJ2-7	CSARGDNSNPYEQYF	TGCAGTGCTAGAGGCGACAACTCCAACCCCTACGAGCAGTACTTC
-	TRBV15	-	TRBJ2-1	CATSRPGETAYNEQFF	TGTGCCACCAGCAGACCTGGGGAAACCGCCTACAATGAGCAGTTCTTC
-	TRBV4-1	-	TRBJ2-2	CASSQRGASTGELFF	TGCGCCAGCAGCCAACGGGGGGCTAGCACCGGGGAGCTGTTTTTT
-	TRBV20-1	-	TRBJ2-7	CSAVVAGDYEQYF	TGCAGTGCAGTCGTGGCAGGGGACTACGAGCAGTACTTC
once	TRBV7-9	TRBD2	TRBJ2-7	CASSPPGLVDEQYF	TGTGCCAGCAGCCCGCCGGGACTAGTGGACGAGCAGTACTTC
-	TRBV7-2	TRBD1	TRBJ1-6	CASSLIGTVSSYNSPLHF	TGTGCCAGCAGCTTAATAGGGACAGTGAGCTCCTATAATTCACCCCTCCACTTT
-	TRBV15	-	TRBJ1-6	CATRERGRHSPLHF	TGTGCCACCCGCGAGCGGGGGCGGCATTCACCCCTCCACTTT
-	TRBV6-5	TRBD2	TRBJ2-1	CASRPRLAGAIPHEQFF	TGTGCCAGCAGGCCTAGACTAGCGGGGGCAATCCCCCATGAGCAGTTCTTC
few	TRBV27	-	TRBJ1-2	CASSPRPPSKGGYTF	TGTGCCAGCAGTCCGAGACCTCCCTCCAAGGGGGGCTACACCTTC
-	TRBV6-5	-	TRBJ1-4	CASSYGRPGLNEKLFF	TGTGCCAGCAGTTATGGGAGGCCCGGGCTTAATGAAAAACTGTTTTTT
few	TRBV15	-	TRBJ1-1	CATSRDLNTEAFF	TGTGCCACCAGCAGAGACCTAAACACTGAAGCTTTCTTT
-	TRBV6-5	-	TRBJ1-2	CASSYLGEVNYGYTF	TGTGCCAGCAGTTACCTGGGGGAGGTTAACTATGGCTACACCTTC
few	TRBV7-9	TRBD2	TRBJ2-5	CASSPASGGPKAQYF	TGTGCCAGCAGCCCCGCTAGCGGGGGACCAAAGGCCCAGTACTTC